The 19 T cell receptor beta chains below come from one sample, sequenced in a study of molecular identifiers for immune sequencing clone quantification. TCRdb processed the PCR reads anew with MiXCR; each CDR3 protein has one entry. The sample carries about half a million distinct CDR3 sequences, over 20% recorded once. The sequenced sample was naive CD8+ T cells from blood, with Jurkat cell RNA spiked in. Subset given: FACS-sorted CD8+CD4-CCR7+CD45RA+ naive T cells. The origin of the receptors is a human donor in good health. Some libraries in this study had Jurkat cell RNA spiked in.

The chain uses TRBV14 and TRBJ2-2; 7 positions match TRBD1. CDR1 is SGHDN, CDR2 FVKESK, per germline. This CDR3 is built from 16 residues. Unmatched junction bases numbered 7, after V lost 4 bases and J lost 2 bases. CDR3 sequence: CASSPKTGINTGELFF. For the CDR3, the DNA is TGTGCCAGCAGCCCGAAGACAGGGATAAACACCGGGGAGCTGTTTTTT.

This clonotype was observed a handful of times. The chain links TRBV18 to TRBJ2-7, with 11 bases matching TRBD2. The CDR3 loop spans 14 amino acids. Germline CDR1 and CDR2: KGHSH and LQKENI. With V trimmed by 8 bases and J by 3 bases, 6 bases remained unmatched. The CDR3 DNA follows: TGTGCCAGCACCGGGACTAGCGGAGACTACGAGCAGTACTTC. It is translated as CASTGTSGDYEQYF.

V gene TRBV7-2 combines with J gene TRBJ1-3; maybe TRBD1 (6 bases). This CDR3 is built from 14 residues. V was cut by 8 bases and J by 1 base, with 12 bases left in between. CDR1 SGHTA and CDR2 FQGNSA come from the germline V gene. The CDR3 protein is CASEDTGSGNTIYF. In DNA form, the CDR3 reads TGTGCCAGCGAGGATACAGGGTCTGGAAACACCATATATTTT.

V usage is TRBV5-1 and J usage is TRBJ1-1; D remains ambiguous. Per the germline V gene, CDR1 is SGHRS and CDR2 is YFSETQ. V lost 0 bases and J lost 2, with 11 bases in between. The CDR3 is made up of 15 amino acids. The CDR3 loop reads CASSLVGRTNTEAFF. CDR3 DNA: TGCGCCAGCAGCTTGGTTGGCAGAACAAACACTGAAGCTTTCTTT.

This clonotype appeared a few times. This chain joins TRBV28 and TRBJ1-1; the D is unclear. V was cut by 3 bases and J by 0 bases, with 23 bases left in between. Germline lookup yields CDR1 MDHEN and CDR2 SYDVKM. CDR3 length equals 19 residues. The CDR3 nucleotides read TGTGCCAGCAGTTTCTTTGACCACCCCCGAAAGGCCTTGAACACTGAAGCTTTCTTT. It translates to CASSFFDHPRKALNTEAFF. Full variable domain (missing parts from reference TRBV28 and TRBJ1-1): DVKVTQSSRYLVKRTGEKVFLECVQDMDHENMFWYRQDPGLGLRLIYFSYDVKMKEKGDIPEGYSVSREKKERFSLILESASTNQTSMYLCASSFFDHPRKALNTEAFFGQGTRLTVV.

The chain employs TRBV4-1 and TRBJ2-7; the match to TRBD2 covers 10 bases. The CDR3 is 14 residues long. Looked up from germline, CDR1 is MGHRA and CDR2 is YSYEKL. V lost 3 bases and J lost 3; bases outside the gene matches: 2. The CDR3 DNA reads TGCGCCAGCAGCCATGGGACTAGCGACTACGAGCAGTACTTC. As protein: CASSHGTSDYEQYF.

In regard to this clonotype: This may be a read error, as it is one base from a much larger clone. This chain joins TRBV5-3 and TRBJ1-1; D gene uncertain. TRBV5-3 has ORF status, its function being uncertain. The CDR3 is 12 residues long. The CDR3 is CASSLVADEALF. The CDR3 nucleotides read TGTGCCAGCAGCTTGGTGGCAGATGAAGCTCTCTTT.

In its sample, this clonotype was seen a few times. J is TRBJ1-2 and V is TRBV6-2 or TRBV6-3, with TRBD1 identical over 7 bases. V gave up 6 bases and J gave up 4 bases; unmatched junction bases: 11. The CDR3 loop spans 15 amino acids. In germline, CDR1 is MNHEY, CDR2 SVGEGT. The CDR3 nucleotides are TGTGCCAGCAGCCCACAAGACCGGGACAGCTATGGCTACACCTTC. This sequence encodes CASSPQDRDSYGYTF.

At least ten counts were recorded for this clonotype. The V gene is TRBV7-2, the J gene TRBJ1-6; the D is unclear. There are 17 residues in the CDR3. V dropped 6 bases and J dropped 0 bases, with 15 bases sitting between them. Germline V CDR1 and CDR2: SGHTA, FQGNSA. CDR3 sequence (DNA): TGTGCCAGCAGTTCGGTGGCCACGAGCTCCTATAATTCACCCCTCCACTTT. Translated: CASSSVATSSYNSPLHF. The full variable domain, with the rest looked up from reference TRBV7-2 and TRBJ1-6, is GAGVSQSPSNKVTEKGKDVELRCDPISGHTALYWYRQSLGQGLEFLIYFQGNSAPDKSGLPSDRFSAERTGGSVSTLTIQRTQQEDSAVYLCASSSVATSSYNSPLHFGNGTRLTVT.

The chain couples TRBV27 to TRBJ2-3; the match to TRBD2 covers 9 bases. The CDR3 runs to 16 residues. CDR1 is MNHEY, CDR2 SMNVEV, per germline (reference sequence). V dropped 4 bases and J dropped 4; count of bases not matched to a gene: 9. CDR3 residues: CASSSIVVAGADTQYF. CDR3 DNA: TGTGCCAGCAGTTCTATCGTGGTAGCGGGAGCAGATACGCAGTATTTT.

A note on this clonotype: This may be a read error, as it is one base from a much larger clone. Here the CDR3 reads CASSLVPARRNEQLF. CDR3 in DNA: TGTGCCAGCAGCTTAGTCCCGGCCCGGCGGAATGAGCAGCTCTTC. This chain connects TRBV7-3 to TRBJ2-1; D call uncertain. The germline V gene has CDR1 SGHTA and CDR2 FQGTGA. CDR3 length: 15 residues.

The chain uses TRBV10-3 and TRBJ2-5; a possible D gene is TRBD2 (6 bases). The CDR3 totals 15 residues. Trimming shortened V by 2 bases and J by 2 bases, and 12 bases separated the two germline ends. Looked up from germline, CDR1 is ENHRY and CDR2 is SYGVKD. The CDR3 spells CAISENGRGQETQYF. The DNA of the CDR3 is TGTGCCATCAGTGAGAACGGGAGAGGTCAAGAGACCCAGTACTTC.

Turning to this clonotype: This may be a read error: a much more frequent sequence differs by one nucleotide. The chain couples TRBV12-3 or TRBV12-4 to TRBJ1-1, with D unresolved. The CDR3 totals 12 residues. The V end lost 6 bases, the J end lost 5 bases, and 10 bases lay between the germline ends. CDR3 in DNA: TGTGCCAGCAGACTGGCAGGTACTGAAGCTTTCTTT. Its translation is CASRLAGTEAFF.

This clonotype was counted between two and nine times. This rearrangement joins TRBV18 to TRBJ2-1; no firm D call. The V and J ends lost 6 bases and 3 bases respectively, with 15 bases between them. CDR1 and CDR2 from the germline V gene are KGHSH and LQKENI. The CDR3 spans 15 residues. The CDR3 region is CASSDGVGDYNEQFF. The CDR3 DNA reads TGTGCCAGCTCCGATGGGGTAGGAGACTACAATGAGCAGTTCTTC.

This clonotype was observed a single time. A read error may explain this, as a much larger clone is one base away. Here the CDR3 reads CASSLDGVNSCEQYF. The CDR3, as DNA: TGCGCCAGCAGCTTGGACGGGGTTAATTCCTGCGAGCAGTACTTC. This rearrangement joins TRBV5-1 to TRBJ2-7, with TRBD2 as a possible D gene (5 bases). The CDR3 contains 15 residues. The germline CDR1 and CDR2 sequences are SGHRS and YFSETQ. Combining the CDR3 with reference TRBV5-1 and TRBJ2-7 gives the whole variable domain KAGVTQTPRYLIKTRGQQVTLSCSPISGHRSVSWYQQTPGQGLQFLFEYFSETQRNKGNFPGRFSGRQFSNSRSEMNVSTLELGDSALYLCASSLDGVNSCEQYFGPGTRLTVT.

The V call is TRBV27, the J call TRBJ1-1; D gene uncertain. V was cut by 8 bases and J by 4 bases, with 8 bases left in between. This CDR3 contains 11 residues. Germline V gene sequence: CDR1 MNHEY, CDR2 SMNVEV (reference sequence). CDR3 amino acids: CASWRGTEAFF. The CDR3 nucleotides are TGTGCCAGCTGGCGGGGCACTGAAGCTTTCTTT.

The chain uses TRBV12-3 or TRBV12-4 and TRBJ2-5, with TRBD2 matching over 11 bases. This CDR3 has 24 amino acids. J lost 1 base, V lost 4 bases, and 29 bases had no gene match. The CDR3 DNA sequence: TGTGCCAGCAGTTCGAATAATGCGACAGGGGGAATTCGCCTAGCGGGGGGCGCCCAAGAGACCCAGTACTTC. Residues: CASSSNNATGGIRLAGGAQETQYF.

This clonotype occurred a few times. J is TRBJ1-1 and V is TRBV11-2; TRBD1 is a possible D gene (6 bases). Germline V lookup: CDR1 SGHAT, CDR2 FQNNGV. This CDR3 comprises 16 residues. The ends were cut back, 4 bases at V and 0 bases at J, with 15 bases in the middle. As DNA, the CDR3 is TGTGCCAGCAGCTCCGGCTGGCGGGACATGAACACTGAAGCTTTCTTT. Translating it yields CASSSGWRDMNTEAFF.

As regards this clonotype: A much larger clone lies one base from this, so it may be a read error. The chain employs TRBV4-3 and TRBJ2-7; 13 nucleotides agree with TRBD2. The CDR3 spans 15 residues. Germline CDR1 is LGHNA and CDR2 is YSLEER. The CDR3 DNA sequence: TGCGCCGGCAGCCCTAGACTAGCGGGAGGCTACGAGCAGTACTTC. Residues: CAGSPRLAGGYEQYF.